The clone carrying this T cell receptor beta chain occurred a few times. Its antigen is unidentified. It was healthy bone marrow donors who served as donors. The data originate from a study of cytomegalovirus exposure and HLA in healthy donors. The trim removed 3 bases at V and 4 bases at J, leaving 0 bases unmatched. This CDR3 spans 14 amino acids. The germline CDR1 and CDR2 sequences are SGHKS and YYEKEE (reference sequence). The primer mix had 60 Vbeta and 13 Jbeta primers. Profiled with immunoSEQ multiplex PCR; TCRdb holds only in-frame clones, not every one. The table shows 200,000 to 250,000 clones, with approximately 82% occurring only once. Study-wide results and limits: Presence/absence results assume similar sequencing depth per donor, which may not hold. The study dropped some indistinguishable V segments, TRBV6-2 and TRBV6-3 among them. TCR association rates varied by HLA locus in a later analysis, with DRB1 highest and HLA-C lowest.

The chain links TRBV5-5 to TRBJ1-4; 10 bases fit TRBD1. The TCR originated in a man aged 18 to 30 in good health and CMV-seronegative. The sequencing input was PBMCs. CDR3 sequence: CASSWDRGNEKLFF. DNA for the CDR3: TGTGCCAGCAGCTGGGACAGGGGTAATGAAAAACTGTTTTTT. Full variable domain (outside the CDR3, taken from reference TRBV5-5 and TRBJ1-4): DAGVTQSPTHLIKTRGQQVTLRCSPISGHKSVSWYQQVLGQGPQFIFQYYEKEERGRGNFPDRFSARQFPNYSSELNVNALLLGDSALYLCASSWDRGNEKLFFGSGTQLSVL.